This T cell receptor (beta chain) was found in a study of T-cell memory formation after mild COVID-19 (dated by TCRdb to the early 2020s). Regarding the complete study: Most TCR sequence clusters were specific to one of the two donors. In a couple of donors, T-cell clones that expanded and contracted after mild COVID-19 were followed by sequencing TCRalpha and TCRbeta repertoires longitudinally. Two young, previously healthy adult volunteers made up the cohort, one male and one female.

Ficoll-Paque density gradient centrifugation was the method used to isolate PBMCs. The full study reports these points: The second-wave clones that peaked on day 37 were not confirmed to be SARS-CoV-2 specific. The study included only a couple of mild cases, and larger cohorts that include severe cases with pre-infection samples were judged to be necessary. Contracting CD4+ clones turned up mainly in the CM and EM memory subsets, whereas EMRA was where CD8+ clones were enriched. Clones contracting from day 15 to 85 had balanced CD4/CD8 phenotypes, while a second wave expanding from day 15 to 37 was biased towards CD4+. The detection of some responding clones in pre-infection memory suggests that pre-existing cross-reactive memory T cells joined the SARS-CoV-2 response.

For sequencing, an Illumina NovaSeq 6000 was employed. TCRalpha and TCRbeta cDNA libraries were built by 5'RACE with constant-segment primers, adding sample barcodes and unique molecular identifiers. RNA was extracted from every sample with Trizol reagent. Amplification of the libraries took two PCR steps, and the second step added a second sample barcode plus Illumina TruSeq adapters. The libraries were sequenced on an Illumina NovaSeq using 2 x 150 bp paired-end reads. The authors' analysis ran thus. The reads were demultiplexed and collapsed into UMI-guided consensus sequences using migec v1.2.7. With mixcr v2.1.11, UMI consensuses were aligned to TRA and TRB V and J templates and assembled into clonotypes. A clonotype was counted as expanded or contracted only when both edgeR and NoisET called the clonotype significant, with the noise models trained on biological replicates. For edgeR calls, the thresholds were a false discovery rate-adjusted p below 0.01 and a log2 fold-change of 1. As an exploratory analysis of dynamics, PCA with hierarchical clustering was applied to max-normalized trajectories of the 1000 most abundant clonotypes. Separately sequenced CD4+ and CD8+ repertoires were used to assign the CD4 or CD8 phenotype of responding clones. The raw public reads went through TCRdb reprocessing: fastp at Q25, MiXCR clone calling, in-frame beta chains kept. Each CDR3 protein gets just one entry, which takes the most common genes and DNA from the rows behind it. The V and J calls and clone size come from TCRdb's table, not from the authors' own analysis. The sample profile shows hundreds of thousands of distinct CDR3 sequences; about 20% of them were found once. Together, the top ten hold 9% to 15% of the sample.

This clonotype has ten or more counts. Its binding antigen is unknown. Base qualities are not recorded, but no much larger clone differs from it by a single base. The sample comprised PBMCs or a T cell subset sorted from them (not recorded which). The TCR sequence derives from an adult woman who had mild COVID-19 (a few samples of this study predate the infection). The sample titles of this study are shuffled in the database, so cell type and time point are left out; the donor was told from shared clones.

The CDR3 reads as follows: CASSLELTNYGYTF. In nucleotides, the sequence is TGCGCCAGCAGCTTGGAACTGACTAACTATGGCTACACCTTC. The sequence links TRBV5-1 to TRBJ1-2; no D gene call is confident. Taken from cysteine to phenylalanine, the CDR3 has 14 residues. Only the CDR3 part of the read is kept: 42 bases, read in frame from the first base. The germline V gene gives CDR1 as SGHRS and CDR2 as YFSETQ. The germline ends are 6 bases apart after V is trimmed by 0 bases and J by 0 bases.